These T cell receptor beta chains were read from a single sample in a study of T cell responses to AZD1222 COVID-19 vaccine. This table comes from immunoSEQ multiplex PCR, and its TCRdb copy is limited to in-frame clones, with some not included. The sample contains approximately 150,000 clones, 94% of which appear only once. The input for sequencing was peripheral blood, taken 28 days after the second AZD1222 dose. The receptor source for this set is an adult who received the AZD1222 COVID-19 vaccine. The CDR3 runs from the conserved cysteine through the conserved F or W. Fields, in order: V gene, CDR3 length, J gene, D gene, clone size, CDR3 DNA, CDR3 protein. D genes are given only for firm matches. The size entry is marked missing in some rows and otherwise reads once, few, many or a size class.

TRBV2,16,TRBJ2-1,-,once,TGTGCCAGCAGTTTACTAGCTGCCCTCTCCTACAATGAGCAGTTCTTC,CASSLLAALSYNEQFF
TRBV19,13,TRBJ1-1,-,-,TGTGCCAGTAACCGGGGTTTGGACACTGAAGCTTTCTTT,CASNRGLDTEAFF
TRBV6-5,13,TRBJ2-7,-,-,TGTGCCAGCATCTCCAGGGCCCCCTACGAGCAGTACTTC,CASISRAPYEQYF
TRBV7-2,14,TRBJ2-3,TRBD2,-,TGTGCCAGCAGCTTAGAAGCGGGAGCAGATACGCAGTATTTT,CASSLEAGADTQYF
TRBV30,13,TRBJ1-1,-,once,TGTGCCTGGAGTGGAGGGGTGGGAACTGAAGCTTTCTTT,CAWSGGVGTEAFF
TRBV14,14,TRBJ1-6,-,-,TGTGCCAGCAGCCCTAGAGTTGTCGGCTCACCCCTCCACTTT,CASSPRVVGSPLHF
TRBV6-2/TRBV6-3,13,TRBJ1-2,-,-,TGTGCCAGCAGTTACCTCGTAGTGGAGGGCTACACCTTC,CASSYLVVEGYTF
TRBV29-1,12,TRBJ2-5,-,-,TGCAGCGTTAGGGGGGGCACTGAGACCCAGTACTTC,CSVRGGTETQYF
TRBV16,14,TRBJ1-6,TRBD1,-,TGTGCCAGCAGCCAGGGACAGGGGAATTCACCCCTCCACTTT,CASSQGQGNSPLHF
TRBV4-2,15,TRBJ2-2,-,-,TGTGCCAGCAGCTCGTACGGGAGCGTGACCGGGGAGCTGTTTTTT,CASSSYGSVTGELFF
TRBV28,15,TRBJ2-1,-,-,TGTGCCAGCGTTCCCGGGGACATCGGGGACAATGAGCAGTTCTTC,CASVPGDIGDNEQFF
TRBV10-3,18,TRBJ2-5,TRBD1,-,TGTGCCATCAGTGAGGCCCGGACAGGGGGCATCGAGGCGGAGACCCAGTACTTC,CAISEARTGGIEAETQYF
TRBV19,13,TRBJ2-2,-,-,TGTGCCAGCCGCACCCAGAACACCGGGGAGCTGTTTTTT,CASRTQNTGELFF
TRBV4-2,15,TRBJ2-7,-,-,TGTGCCAGCAGCCAAGAAATTCCGGCGGGTTACGAGCAGTACTTC,CASSQEIPAGYEQYF
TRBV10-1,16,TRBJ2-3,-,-,TGCGCCAGCAGTGAGCCCGGAAGGGCCGGGGGAGATACGCAGTATTTT,CASSEPGRAGGDTQYF
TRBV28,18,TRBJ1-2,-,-,TGTGCCAGCAGTTTTCCCGGCTACCTCAGTCGGAGAAACTATGGCTACACCTTC,CASSFPGYLSRRNYGYTF
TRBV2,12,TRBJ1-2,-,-,TGTGCCAGCAGTGTCCAGAACTATGGCTACACCTTC,CASSVQNYGYTF
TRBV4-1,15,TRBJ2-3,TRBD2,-,TGCGCCAGCAGCCAGACTAGCGGGGTCACAGATACGCAGTATTTT,CASSQTSGVTDTQYF
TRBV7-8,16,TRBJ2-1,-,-,TGTGCCAGCACCGCTATCACTCGTAGCTCCTACAATGAGCAGTTCTTC,CASTAITRSSYNEQFF
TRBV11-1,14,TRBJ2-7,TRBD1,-,TGTGCCAGCAGCTTAGGGACAGGCCCCTACGAGCAGTACTTC,CASSLGTGPYEQYF
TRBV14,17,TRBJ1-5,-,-,TGTGCCAGCAGCCAAAACCAGACCCATCTATGTGAGCAGCCCCAGCATTTT,CASSQNQTHLCEQPQHF
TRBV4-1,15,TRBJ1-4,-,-,TGCGCCAGCAGCCCCCGGACCCAGGCTAATGAAAAACTGTTTTTT,CASSPRTQANEKLFF
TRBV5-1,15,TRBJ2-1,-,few,TGCGCCAGCAGCTTGGTGAACTTGAGGGGGGATGAGCAGTTCTTC,CASSLVNLRGDEQFF
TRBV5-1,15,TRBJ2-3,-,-,TGCGCCAGCAGCTTGGTCGGGATTGGCACAGATACGCAGTATTTT,CASSLVGIGTDTQYF
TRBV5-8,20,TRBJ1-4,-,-,TGTGCCAGCAGCTTCTACGACTTTGGCGGAGAGGCCAGGGTCGTTGAAAAACTGTTTTTT,CASSFYDFGGEARVVEKLFF
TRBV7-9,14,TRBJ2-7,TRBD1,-,TGTGCCAGCAGCTTAGGGGGACAGGACTACGAGCAGTACTTC,CASSLGGQDYEQYF
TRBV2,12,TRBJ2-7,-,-,TGTGCCAGCAAAGGCAGCTCCTACGAGCAGTACTTC,CASKGSSYEQYF
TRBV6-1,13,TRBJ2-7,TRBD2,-,TGTGCCAGCAGTGTAGCGGGAGACTACGAGCAGTACTTC,CASSVAGDYEQYF
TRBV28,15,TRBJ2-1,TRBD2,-,TGTGCCAGCAGTGAAGCGGGAGGTTCTAACAATGAGCAGTTCTTC,CASSEAGGSNNEQFF
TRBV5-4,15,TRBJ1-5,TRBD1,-,TGTGCCAGCAGGACACGGGACAGCTCCAATCAGCCCCAGCATTTT,CASRTRDSSNQPQHF
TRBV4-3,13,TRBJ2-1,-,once,TGCGCCAGCAGCCAAGGCGGCGAAAATGAGCAGTTCTTC,CASSQGGENEQFF
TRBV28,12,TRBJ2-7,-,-,TGTGCCAGCAGTACCCTCCTTTACGAGCAGTACTTC,CASSTLLYEQYF
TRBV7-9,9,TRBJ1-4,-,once,TGTGCCAGCAGCTTAAATGAACCTTTT,CASSLNEPF
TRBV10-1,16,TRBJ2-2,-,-,TGCGCCAGCAGTGAGTCGTCGGCGGTGAACACCGGGGAGCTGTTTTTT,CASSESSAVNTGELFF
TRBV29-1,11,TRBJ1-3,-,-,TGCAGCGTTCTAGCTGGAAACACCATATATTTT,CSVLAGNTIYF
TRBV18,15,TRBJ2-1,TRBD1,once,TGTGCCAGCTCACCAACAGGGGTGAGGACCAATGAGCAGTTCTTC,CASSPTGVRTNEQFF
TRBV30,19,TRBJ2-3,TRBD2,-,TGTGCCTGGAGTGTGGGACTAGCGGGAGGAAGAGAAAGGACAGATACGCAGTATTTT,CAWSVGLAGGRERTDTQYF
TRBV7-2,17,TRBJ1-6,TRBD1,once,TGTGCCAGCAGCCCTTATAGATCCGGGACAGGAAATTCACCCCTCCACTTT,CASSPYRSGTGNSPLHF
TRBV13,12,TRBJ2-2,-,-,TGTGCCAGCAGCTTGAATCCCGGGGAGCTGTTTTTT,CASSLNPGELFF
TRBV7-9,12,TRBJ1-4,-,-,TGTGCCAGCAGCGGACGGAGGGAAAAACTGTTTTTT,CASSGRREKLFF
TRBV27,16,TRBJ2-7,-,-,TGTGCCAGCGGGAAGTTGGTACGGAGAAAGGGGCACGAGCAGTACTTC,CASGKLVRRKGHEQYF
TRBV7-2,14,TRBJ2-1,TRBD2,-,TGTGCCAGCAGCCGGACTAGCGGCTACAATGAGCAGTTCTTC,CASSRTSGYNEQFF